The present TCR beta chain was sequenced within a study of patients and donors after allogeneic stem cell transplantation. Losses at the gene ends were 0 bases for V and 10 bases for J; bases not matched to a gene: 10. The CDR3 is 16 residues long. Germline loops: CDR1 MGHRA, CDR2 YSYEKL. From the RT-PCR reads, TCRdb called clonotypes with MiXCR, one entry per CDR3 protein. The sample includes more than 850,000 distinct CDR3 sequences, about a sixth seen only once; the top ten take roughly 6%. The clonotype comes from a human donor who was either an allogeneic HSCT recipient or a stem cell or donor lymphocyte infusion donor (not recorded which). It is not recorded whose cells these are; they may come from a transplant donor. The specimen sequenced was blood, either unsorted or a sorted T cell fraction (not recorded which). The chain combines TRBV4-1 with TRBJ2-1, with 9 bases fitting TRBD2. CDR3 bases: TGCGCCAGCAGCCAAGAGGGACCTCTTCTAGCGGGGGAGCAGTTCTTC. Translated, it gives CASSQEGPLLAGEQFF.